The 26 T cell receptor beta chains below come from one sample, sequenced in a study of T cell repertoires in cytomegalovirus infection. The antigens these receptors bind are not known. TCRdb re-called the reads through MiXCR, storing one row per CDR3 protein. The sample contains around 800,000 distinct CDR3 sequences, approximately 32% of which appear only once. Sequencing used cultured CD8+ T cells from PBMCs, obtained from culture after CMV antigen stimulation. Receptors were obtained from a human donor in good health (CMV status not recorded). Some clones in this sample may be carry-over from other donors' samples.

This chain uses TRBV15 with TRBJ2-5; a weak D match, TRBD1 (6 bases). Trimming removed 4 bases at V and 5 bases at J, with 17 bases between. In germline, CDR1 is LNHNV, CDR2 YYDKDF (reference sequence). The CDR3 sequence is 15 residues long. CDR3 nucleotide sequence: TGTGCCACCAGCACCCGGACAGAGCCCCTGGAGACCCAGTACTTC. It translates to CATSTRTEPLETQYF.

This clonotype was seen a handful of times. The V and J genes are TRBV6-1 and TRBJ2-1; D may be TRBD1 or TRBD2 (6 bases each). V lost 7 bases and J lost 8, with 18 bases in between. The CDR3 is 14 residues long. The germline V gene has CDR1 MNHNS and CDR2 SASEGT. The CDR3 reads CASTPRGLGDEQFF. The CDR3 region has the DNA TGTGCCAGCACCCCCAGGGGACTGGGCGATGAGCAGTTCTTC.

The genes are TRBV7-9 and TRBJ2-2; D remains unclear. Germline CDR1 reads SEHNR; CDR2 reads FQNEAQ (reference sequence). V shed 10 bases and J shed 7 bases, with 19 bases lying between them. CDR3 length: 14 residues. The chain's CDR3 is CANPKLSGDGELFF. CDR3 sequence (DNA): TGTGCCAACCCGAAGCTGAGTGGGGACGGGGAGCTGTTTTTT.

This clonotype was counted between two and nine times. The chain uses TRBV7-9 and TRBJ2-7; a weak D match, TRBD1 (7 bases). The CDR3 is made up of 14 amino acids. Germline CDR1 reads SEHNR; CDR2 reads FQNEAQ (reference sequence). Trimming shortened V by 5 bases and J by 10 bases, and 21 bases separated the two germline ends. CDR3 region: CASSQRQGGFDQYF. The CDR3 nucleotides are TGTGCCAGCAGCCAACGACAGGGAGGTTTTGATCAGTACTTC.

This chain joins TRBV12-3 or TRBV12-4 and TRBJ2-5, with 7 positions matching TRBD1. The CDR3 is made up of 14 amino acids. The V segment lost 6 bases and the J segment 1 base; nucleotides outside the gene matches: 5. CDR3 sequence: CASRNRGSQETQYF. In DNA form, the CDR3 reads TGTGCCAGCAGAAACAGGGGTTCCCAAGAGACCCAGTACTTC.

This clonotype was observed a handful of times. In DNA, the CDR3 is TGTGCCAGCACCGGGATGGGACAAGATACGCAGTATTTT. As protein: CASTGMGQDTQYF. The chain is built from TRBV27 and TRBJ2-3; D perhaps matches TRBD1 (6 bases). This CDR3 is built from 13 residues. Germline V gene lookup returns CDR1 MNHEY and CDR2 SMNVEV (reference sequence). V was cut by 7 bases and J by 5 bases, with 13 bases left in between.

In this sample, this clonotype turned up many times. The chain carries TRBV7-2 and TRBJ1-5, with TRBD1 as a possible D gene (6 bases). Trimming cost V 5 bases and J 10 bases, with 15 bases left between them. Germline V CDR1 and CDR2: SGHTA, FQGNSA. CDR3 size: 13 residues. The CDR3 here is CASSAQHRVPQHF. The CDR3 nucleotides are TGTGCCAGCAGCGCACAACACAGGGTACCCCAGCATTTT.

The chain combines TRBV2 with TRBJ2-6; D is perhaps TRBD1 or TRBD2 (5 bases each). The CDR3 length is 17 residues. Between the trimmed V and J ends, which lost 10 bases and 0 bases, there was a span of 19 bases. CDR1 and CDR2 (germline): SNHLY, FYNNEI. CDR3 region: CATIHREGTSGANVLTF. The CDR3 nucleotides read TGTGCCACCATCCACCGTGAAGGGACCTCTGGGGCCAACGTCCTGACTTTC.

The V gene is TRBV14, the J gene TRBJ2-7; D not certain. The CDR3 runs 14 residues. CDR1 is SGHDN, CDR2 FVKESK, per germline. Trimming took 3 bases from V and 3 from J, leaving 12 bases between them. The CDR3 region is CASSHAYGDYEQYF. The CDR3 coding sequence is TGTGCCAGCAGCCATGCCTATGGGGACTACGAGCAGTACTTC.

CDR3 in amino acids: CASSQDMGAVAGHNTGELFF. DNA for the CDR3: TGTGCCAGCAGCCAAGATATGGGGGCGGTAGCGGGGCATAACACCGGGGAGCTGTTTTTT. The rearrangement uses TRBV4-2 and TRBJ2-2; 8 bases are a match to TRBD2. This CDR3 has 20 residues. Germline V lookup: CDR1 LGHNA, CDR2 YNFKEQ. Trimming cost V 0 bases and J 2 bases; bases outside gene matches: 14.

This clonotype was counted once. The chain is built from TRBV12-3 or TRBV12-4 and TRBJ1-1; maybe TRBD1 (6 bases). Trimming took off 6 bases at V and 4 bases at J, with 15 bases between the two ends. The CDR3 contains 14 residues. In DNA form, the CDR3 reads TGTGCCAGCAGAAGTGAGAACAGGGCCACTGAAGCTTTCTTT. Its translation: CASRSENRATEAFF.

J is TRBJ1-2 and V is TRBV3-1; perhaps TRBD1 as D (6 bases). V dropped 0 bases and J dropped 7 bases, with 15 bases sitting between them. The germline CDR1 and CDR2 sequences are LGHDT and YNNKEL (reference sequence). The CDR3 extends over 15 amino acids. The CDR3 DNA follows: TGTGCCAGCAGCCAAGAGTCCGGGGGCGCTTCTGGCTACACCTTC. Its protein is CASSQESGGASGYTF.

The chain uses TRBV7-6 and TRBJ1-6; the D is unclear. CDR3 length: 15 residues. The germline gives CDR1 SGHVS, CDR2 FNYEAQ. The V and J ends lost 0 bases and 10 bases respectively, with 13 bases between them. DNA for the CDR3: TGTGCCAGCAGCTTAGCTGTCAGTAAGGAATCACCCCTCCACTTT. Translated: CASSLAVSKESPLHF. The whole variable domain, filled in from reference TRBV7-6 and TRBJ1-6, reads GAGVSQSPRYKVTKRGQDVALRCDPISGHVSLYWYRQALGQGPEFLTYFNYEAQQDKSGLPNDRFSAERPEGSISTLTIQRTEQRDSAMYRCASSLAVSKESPLHFGNGTRLTVT.

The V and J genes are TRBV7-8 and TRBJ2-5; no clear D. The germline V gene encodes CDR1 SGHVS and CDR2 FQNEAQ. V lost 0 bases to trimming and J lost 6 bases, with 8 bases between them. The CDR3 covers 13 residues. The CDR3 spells CASSLALGKTQYF. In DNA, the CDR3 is TGTGCCAGCAGCTTAGCTCTGGGAAAGACCCAGTACTTC.

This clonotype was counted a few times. The CDR3 nucleotides read TGTGCCAGCAGCTTAGATATAGCGGGGGGCACGGGGTGGGATACGCAGTATTTT. Translated, it gives CASSLDIAGGTGWDTQYF. The chain joins TRBV7-2 to TRBJ2-3; TRBD2 agrees at 10 bases. The CDR3 extends over 18 amino acids. Germline assignment: CDR1 SGHTA and CDR2 FQGNSA. Unmatched junction bases numbered 13, after V lost 1 base and J lost 6 bases.

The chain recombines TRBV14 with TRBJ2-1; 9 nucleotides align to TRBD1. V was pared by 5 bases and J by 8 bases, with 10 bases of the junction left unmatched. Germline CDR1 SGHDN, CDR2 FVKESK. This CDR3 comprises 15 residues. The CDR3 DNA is TGTGCCAGCAGCTTTACAGGGGGCGCTTGGGATGAGCAGTTCTTC. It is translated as CASSFTGGAWDEQFF.

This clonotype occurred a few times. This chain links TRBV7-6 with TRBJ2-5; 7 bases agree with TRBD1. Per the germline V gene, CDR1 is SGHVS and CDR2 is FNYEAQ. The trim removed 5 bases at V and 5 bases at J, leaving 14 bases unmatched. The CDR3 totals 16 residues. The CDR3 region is CASSLHLTGVEETQYF. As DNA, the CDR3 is TGTGCCAGCAGCCTCCACCTTACAGGGGTTGAGGAGACCCAGTACTTC.

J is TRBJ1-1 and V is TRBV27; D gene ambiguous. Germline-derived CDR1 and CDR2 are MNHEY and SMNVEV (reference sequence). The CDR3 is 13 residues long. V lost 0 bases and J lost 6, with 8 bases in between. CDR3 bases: TGTGCCAGCAGTTTATCGCTTTACTCTGAAGCTTTCTTT. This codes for CASSLSLYSEAFF.

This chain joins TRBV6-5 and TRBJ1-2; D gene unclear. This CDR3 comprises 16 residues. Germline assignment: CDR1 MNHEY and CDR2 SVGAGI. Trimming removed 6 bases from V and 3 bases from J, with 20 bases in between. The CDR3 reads CASSPPAGRLDYGYTF. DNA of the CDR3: TGTGCCAGCAGCCCTCCGGCGGGGAGGCTAGACTATGGCTACACCTTC.

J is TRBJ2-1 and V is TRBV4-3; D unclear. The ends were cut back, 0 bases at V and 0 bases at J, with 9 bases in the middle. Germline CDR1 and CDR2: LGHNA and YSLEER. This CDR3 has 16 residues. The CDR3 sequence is CASSQDLMSSYNEQFF. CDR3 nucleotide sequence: TGCGCCAGCAGCCAAGATCTAATGAGCTCCTACAATGAGCAGTTCTTC.

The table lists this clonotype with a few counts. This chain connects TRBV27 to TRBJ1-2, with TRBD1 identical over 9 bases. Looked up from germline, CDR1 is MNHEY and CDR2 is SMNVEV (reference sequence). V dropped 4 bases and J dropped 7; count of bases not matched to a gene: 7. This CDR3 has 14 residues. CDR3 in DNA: TGTGCCAGCAGTTCCGGGACAGGGTATCTTGGCTACACCTTC. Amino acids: CASSSGTGYLGYTF.

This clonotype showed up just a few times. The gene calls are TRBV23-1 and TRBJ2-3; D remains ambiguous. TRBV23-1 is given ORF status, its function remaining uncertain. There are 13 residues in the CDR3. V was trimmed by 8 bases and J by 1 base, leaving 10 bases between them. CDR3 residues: CASGERGTDTQYF. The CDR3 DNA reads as TGCGCCAGCGGAGAGCGCGGCACAGATACGCAGTATTTT.

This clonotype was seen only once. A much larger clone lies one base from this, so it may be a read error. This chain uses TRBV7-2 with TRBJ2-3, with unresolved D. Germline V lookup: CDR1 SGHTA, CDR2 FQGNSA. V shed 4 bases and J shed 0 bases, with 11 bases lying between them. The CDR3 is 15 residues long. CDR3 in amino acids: CASSSRRPSTDTQYF. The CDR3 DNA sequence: TGTGCCAGCAGCTCGCGGAGACCGAGCACAGATACGCAGTATTTT.

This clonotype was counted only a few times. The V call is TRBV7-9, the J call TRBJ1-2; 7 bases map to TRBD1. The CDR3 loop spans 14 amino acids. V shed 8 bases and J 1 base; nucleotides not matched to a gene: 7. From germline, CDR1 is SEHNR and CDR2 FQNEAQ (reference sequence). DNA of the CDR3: TGTGCCAGCCAGACAGGGACCCTTAACTATGGCTACACCTTC. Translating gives CASQTGTLNYGYTF.

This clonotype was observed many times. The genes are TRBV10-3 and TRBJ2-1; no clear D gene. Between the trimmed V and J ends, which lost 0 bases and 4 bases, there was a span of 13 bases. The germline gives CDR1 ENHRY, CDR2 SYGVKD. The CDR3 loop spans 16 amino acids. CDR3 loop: CAISESSRLDYNEQFF. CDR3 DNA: TGTGCCATCAGTGAGTCTTCGCGTCTAGATTACAATGAGCAGTTCTTC.

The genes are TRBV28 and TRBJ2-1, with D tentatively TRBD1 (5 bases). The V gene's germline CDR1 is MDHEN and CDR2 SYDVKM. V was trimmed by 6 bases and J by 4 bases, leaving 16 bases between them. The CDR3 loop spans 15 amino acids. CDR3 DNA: TGTGCCAGCAGCTCCAGACAGATGTATTACAATGAGCAGTTCTTC. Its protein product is CASSSRQMYYNEQFF.